These 8 T cell receptor beta chains share one sample of origin, sequenced in a study of Graves' ophthalmopathy and Graves' hyperthyroidism. Transcripts of RNA were the source for amplifying TCR beta CDR3 regions. Investigators did first-round RT-PCR with HTBI primers, then second-round multiplex PCR. MiXCR, applied by TCRdb to the multiplex PCR reads, yields one record per CDR3 protein. This table holds about 220,000 distinct CDR3 sequences, roughly 21% found once. The sample comprised peripheral blood. Every receptor here comes from a woman in her forties or fifties with Graves' ophthalmopathy.

This clonotype was recorded many times. The chain recombines TRBV3-1 with TRBJ2-3; TRBD2 agrees at 7 bases. After removal of 2 bases from V and 4 bases from J, the junction contained 6 bases not matched to a gene. This CDR3 spans 15 amino acids. Germline CDR1 LGHDT, CDR2 YNNKEL (reference sequence). The CDR3 nucleotides read TGTGCCAGCAGCCAAAGCGGGATGTGGGCAGATACGCAGTATTTT. Protein: CASSQSGMWADTQYF.

A single count supports this clonotype. The J gene is TRBJ2-5, the V gene TRBV6-1, with TRBD1 matching 7 bases. The ends lost 1 base at V and 4 bases at J; junction bases unmatched: 6. CDR3 length equals 15 residues. Germline V gene lookup returns CDR1 MNHNS and CDR2 SASEGT. CDR3 sequence (DNA): TGTGCCAGCAGTGAAGACAGGGGTTCCCCAGAGACCCAGTACTTC. It translates to CASSEDRGSPETQYF.

This clonotype was recorded at least ten times. The V call is TRBV5-1, the J call TRBJ1-1, with 7 bases lining up with TRBD1. Unmatched junction bases numbered 5, after V lost 3 bases and J lost 6 bases. This CDR3 spans 13 amino acids. Germline V gives CDR1 SGHRS, CDR2 YFSETQ. CDR3: CASSSLRGAEAFF. The CDR3 DNA reads as TGCGCCAGCAGCTCCCTCAGGGGGGCTGAAGCTTTCTTT.

The table lists this clonotype with many counts. The gene calls are TRBV5-1 and TRBJ2-2; 8 bases agree with TRBD2. The CDR3 runs 16 residues. Per germline, CDR1 SGHRS and CDR2 YFSETQ. With V trimmed by 0 bases and J by 5 bases, 6 bases remained unmatched. The CDR3 bases are TGCGCCAGCAGCTTGGCCCGGGGGGGCGTTACCGGGGAGCTGTTTTTT. Translation gives CASSLARGGVTGELFF.

This clonotype was picked up many times. This rearrangement joins TRBV2 to TRBJ1-4, with D uncertain. Trimming removed 2 bases from V and 1 base from J, with 8 bases in between. The germline gives CDR1 SNHLY, CDR2 FYNNEI. This CDR3 has 15 residues. CDR3 in DNA: TGTGCCAGCAGTGAATTTGGACTAACTAATGAAAAACTGTTTTTT. It codes for CASSEFGLTNEKLFF.

This clonotype was seen many times. The chain joins TRBV12-3 or TRBV12-4 to TRBJ1-2; D uncertain. Deletions cut 8 bases from V and 2 bases from J, with 9 bases between. The CDR3 is made up of 12 amino acids. The CDR3 is CASGGVNYGYTF. The CDR3, as DNA: TGTGCCAGCGGTGGGGTCAACTATGGCTACACCTTC.

This clonotype was seen at least ten times. The chain couples TRBV12-3 or TRBV12-4 to TRBJ2-7; unclear D gene. The CDR3 runs 12 residues. Trimming shortened V by 6 bases and J by 7 bases, and 13 bases separated the two germline ends. The CDR3 nucleotides read TGTGCCAGCAGCTACCGGGTCCGGGAGCAGTACTTC. It specifies CASSYRVREQYF.

This clonotype has a handful of counts. The rearrangement joins TRBV3-1 to TRBJ2-5; D is perhaps TRBD1 (6 bases). CDR1 and CDR2 from the germline V gene are LGHDT and YNNKEL (reference sequence). This CDR3 contains 15 residues. The germline V and J ends were trimmed by 4 bases and 3 bases, with 15 bases remaining between them. The CDR3: CASSRDRGTKETQYF. The CDR3 DNA reads as TGTGCCAGCAGCCGAGATCGTGGGACAAAAGAGACCCAGTACTTC.